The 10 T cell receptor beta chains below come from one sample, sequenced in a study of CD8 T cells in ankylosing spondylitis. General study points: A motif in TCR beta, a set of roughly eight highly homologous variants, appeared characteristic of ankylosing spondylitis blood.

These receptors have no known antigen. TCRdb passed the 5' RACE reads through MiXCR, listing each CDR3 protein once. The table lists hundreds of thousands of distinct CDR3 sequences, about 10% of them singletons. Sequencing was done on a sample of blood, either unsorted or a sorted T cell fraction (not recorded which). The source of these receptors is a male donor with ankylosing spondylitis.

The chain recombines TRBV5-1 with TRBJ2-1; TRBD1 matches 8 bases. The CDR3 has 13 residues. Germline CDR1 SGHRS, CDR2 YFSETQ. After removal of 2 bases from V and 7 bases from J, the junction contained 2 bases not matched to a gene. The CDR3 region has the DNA TGCGCCAGCAGCTTACAGGGGGTGAATGAGCAGTTCTTC. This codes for CASSLQGVNEQFF.

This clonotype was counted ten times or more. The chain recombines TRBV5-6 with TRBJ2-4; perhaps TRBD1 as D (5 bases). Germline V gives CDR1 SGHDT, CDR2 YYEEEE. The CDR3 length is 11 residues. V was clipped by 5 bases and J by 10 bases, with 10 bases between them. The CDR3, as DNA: TGTGCCAGCAGTATAGGGGATATTCAGTACTTC. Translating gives CASSIGDIQYF.

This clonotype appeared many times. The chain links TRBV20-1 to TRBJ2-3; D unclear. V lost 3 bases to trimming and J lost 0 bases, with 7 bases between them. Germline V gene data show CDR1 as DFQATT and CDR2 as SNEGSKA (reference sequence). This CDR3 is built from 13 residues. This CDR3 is CSARETSTDTQYF. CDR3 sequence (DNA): TGCAGTGCTAGGGAGACTAGCACAGATACGCAGTATTTT.

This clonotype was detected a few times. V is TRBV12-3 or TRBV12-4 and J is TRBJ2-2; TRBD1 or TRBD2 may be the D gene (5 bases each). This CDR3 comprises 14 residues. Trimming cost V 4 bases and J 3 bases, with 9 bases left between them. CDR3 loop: CASSWDLYTGELFF. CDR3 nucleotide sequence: TGTGCCAGCAGTTGGGACCTTTACACCGGGGAGCTGTTTTTT.

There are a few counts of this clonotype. The CDR3 here is CSVEKVQGGGEQYF. DNA for the CDR3: TGCAGCGTTGAAAAGGTTCAGGGCGGAGGGGAGCAGTACTTC. The rearrangement links TRBV29-1 to TRBJ2-7; perhaps TRBD2 as D (6 bases). Germline V CDR1 and CDR2: SQVTM, ANQGSEA. V dropped 2 bases and J dropped 7 bases, with 18 bases sitting between them. The CDR3 loop spans 14 amino acids.

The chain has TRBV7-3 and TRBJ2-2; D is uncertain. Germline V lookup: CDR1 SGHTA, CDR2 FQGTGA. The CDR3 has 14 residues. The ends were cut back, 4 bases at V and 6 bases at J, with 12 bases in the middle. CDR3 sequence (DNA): TGTGCCAGCAGCTCGTATAGGCCCCCCGGGGAGCTGTTTTTT. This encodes CASSSYRPPGELFF. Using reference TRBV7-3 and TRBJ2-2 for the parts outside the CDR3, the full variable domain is GAGVSQTPSNKVTEKGKYVELRCDPISGHTALYWYRQSLGQGPEFLIYFQGTGAADDSGLPNDRFFAVRPEGSVSTLKIQRTERGDSAVYLCASSSYRPPGELFFGEGSRLTVL.

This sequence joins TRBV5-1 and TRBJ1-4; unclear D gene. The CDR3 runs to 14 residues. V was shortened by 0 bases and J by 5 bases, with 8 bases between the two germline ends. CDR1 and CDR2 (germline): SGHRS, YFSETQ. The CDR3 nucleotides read TGCGCCAGCAGCTTGGGAATGATAAATGAAAAACTGTTTTTT. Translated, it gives CASSLGMINEKLFF.

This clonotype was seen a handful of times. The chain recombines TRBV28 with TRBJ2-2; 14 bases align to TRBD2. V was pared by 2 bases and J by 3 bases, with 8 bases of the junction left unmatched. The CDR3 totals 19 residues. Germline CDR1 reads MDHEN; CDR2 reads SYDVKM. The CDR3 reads CASSLPGLAGGSHTGELFF. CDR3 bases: TGTGCCAGCAGTTTACCAGGACTAGCGGGGGGCAGTCACACCGGGGAGCTGTTTTTT.

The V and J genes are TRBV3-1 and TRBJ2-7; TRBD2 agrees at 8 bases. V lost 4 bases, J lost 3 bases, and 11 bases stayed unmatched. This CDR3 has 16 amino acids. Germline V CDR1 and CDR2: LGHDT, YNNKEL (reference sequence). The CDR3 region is CASSPAPGLAGYEQYF. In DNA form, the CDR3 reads TGTGCCAGCAGCCCAGCACCGGGGCTAGCGGGCTACGAGCAGTACTTC.

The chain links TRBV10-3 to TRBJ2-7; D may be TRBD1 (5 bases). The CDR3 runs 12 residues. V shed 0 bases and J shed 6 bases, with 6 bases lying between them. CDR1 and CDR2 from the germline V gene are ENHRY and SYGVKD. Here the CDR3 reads CAISESRVEQYF. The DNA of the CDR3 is TGTGCCATCAGTGAGTCCAGGGTCGAGCAGTACTTC.